This T cell receptor (beta chain) originates from a study of blood T cell repertoires in COVID-19. TCRdb keeps only in-frame clones here, not all; method: immunoSEQ multiplex PCR. The table records about 200,000 clones, about 84% of them present only once. With 6 bases clipped from V and 5 bases from J, the junction kept 9 bases outside the gene matches. CDR3 length: 14 residues. Germline V gene data show CDR1 as MNHEY and CDR2 as SMNVEV (reference sequence). Those who participated ranged in age from 18 to 89 years and resided in some 24 US areas. The specimen was PBMCs or T cells enriched from blood (not recorded which). The rearrangement links TRBV27 to TRBJ2-7; 8 positions match TRBD1. The sequence derives from a man in his forties with acute COVID-19. CDR3 sequence: CASRSRQGSHEQYF. The CDR3 DNA reads as TGTGCCAGCAGGTCTAGACAGGGGTCCCACGAGCAGTACTTC.